The rows below give T cell receptor beta chains drawn from one sample of a study of blood T cell repertoires in COVID-19. Generated by immunoSEQ multiplex PCR, the TCRdb table keeps only in-frame clones and is missing some. The sample carries some 240,000 clones, approximately 90% recorded once. Sequencing input: peripheral blood. The receptor set was obtained from a man aged 55 to 70 who had recovered from COVID-19. CDR3s include the opening cysteine and the closing phenylalanine or tryptophan. Fields, in order: J gene, D gene, clone size, V gene, CDR3 protein, CDR3 DNA. The D gene is left open where the match is weak. The size of a clone is reported for some rows only, either as once, few or many, or as a class for expanded clones.

J: TRBJ1-1; D: NA; size: once; V: TRBV24-1; CDR3: CATSDSGLNTEAFF; DNA: TGTGCCACCAGTGATTCAGGGTTGAACACTGAAGCTTTCTTT
J: TRBJ2-3; D: NA; size: few; V: TRBV24-1; CDR3: CATSDPSYREVKTDTQYF; DNA: TGTGCCACCAGTGATCCTAGCTACAGGGAAGTTAAGACAGATACGCAGTATTTT
J: TRBJ1-1; D: TRBD1; size: NA; V: TRBV19; CDR3: CASSIGQGAKSFF; DNA: TGTGCCAGTAGTATCGGGCAGGGGGCAAAGAGTTTCTTT
J: TRBJ1-6; D: NA; size: once; V: TRBV7-2; CDR3: CASSLLQGQSPLHF; DNA: TGTGCCAGCAGCTTATTGCAGGGCCAATCACCCCTCCACTTT
J: TRBJ2-2; D: NA; size: NA; V: TRBV11-3; CDR3: CASSLGAIGGELFF; DNA: TGTGCCAGCAGCTTAGGCGCAATCGGCGGGGAGCTGTTTTTT
J: TRBJ2-3; D: NA; size: NA; V: TRBV6-5; CDR3: CASSYGGSTDTQYF; DNA: TGTGCCAGCAGTTACGGGGGCAGCACAGATACGCAGTATTTT
J: TRBJ2-6; D: NA; size: NA; V: TRBV5-1; CDR3: CASSLVLGANVLTF; DNA: TGCGCCAGCAGCTTGGTACTTGGGGCCAACGTCCTGACTTTC
J: TRBJ2-5; D: TRBD1; size: NA; V: TRBV5-1; CDR3: CASSLGQGRRREAQYF; DNA: TGCGCCAGCAGCCTCGGACAGGGAAGACGAAGAGAGGCCCAGTACTTC
J: TRBJ1-1; D: NA; size: once; V: TRBV27; CDR3: CASGAHRSQNTEAFF; DNA: TGTGCCAGCGGAGCCCATAGGTCCCAGAACACTGAAGCTTTCTTT
J: TRBJ1-6; D: NA; size: NA; V: TRBV19; CDR3: CASNGGNYNSPLHF; DNA: TGTGCCAGTAACGGAGGTAACTATAATTCACCCCTCCACTTT
J: TRBJ2-3; D: NA; size: NA; V: TRBV5-4; CDR3: CASSLGPWPSDTQYF; DNA: TGTGCCAGCAGCTTGGGCCCTTGGCCCTCAGATACGCAGTATTTT
J: TRBJ2-3; D: NA; size: NA; V: TRBV12-5; CDR3: CASGKHQAGGTDTQYF; DNA: TGTGCTAGTGGCAAGCACCAAGCCGGGGGCACAGATACGCAGTATTTT
J: TRBJ2-3; D: TRBD2; size: NA; V: TRBV9; CDR3: CASSRSGGSTDTQYF; DNA: TGTGCCAGCAGTCGTTCGGGGGGGAGCACAGATACGCAGTATTTT
J: TRBJ1-2; D: NA; size: once; V: TRBV28; CDR3: CASIEGDEGGYTF; DNA: TGTGCCAGCATAGAGGGGGATGAAGGTGGCTACACCTTC
J: TRBJ2-1; D: TRBD1; size: NA; V: TRBV24-1; CDR3: CATSTGTGIRNEQFF; DNA: TGTGCCACCAGTACCGGGACAGGGATTAGGAATGAGCAGTTCTTC
J: TRBJ1-1; D: TRBD1; size: once; V: TRBV30; CDR3: CAWRGQGSEAFF; DNA: TGTGCCTGGAGGGGACAGGGCTCGGAAGCTTTCTTT
J: TRBJ2-2; D: NA; size: NA; V: TRBV19; CDR3: CASTGRDSVRTGELFF; DNA: TGTGCCAGTACTGGGCGGGACAGTGTGAGGACCGGGGAGCTGTTTTTT
J: TRBJ1-4; D: NA; size: few; V: TRBV5-5; CDR3: CASSLSVSRNEKLFF; DNA: TGTGCCAGCAGCTTGTCTGTGTCCAGAAATGAAAAACTGTTTTTT
J: TRBJ1-5; D: NA; size: NA; V: TRBV6-5; CDR3: CASRWRAGQPQHF; DNA: TGTGCCAGCAGATGGAGGGCTGGTCAGCCCCAGCATTTT
J: TRBJ1-1; D: NA; size: NA; V: TRBV25-1; CDR3: CATGGPTEAFF; DNA: TGTGCCACCGGGGGGCCCACTGAAGCTTTCTTT
J: TRBJ2-6; D: NA; size: NA; V: TRBV5-1; CDR3: CASSPNSGANVLTF; DNA: TGCGCCAGCAGCCCAAATTCTGGGGCCAACGTCCTGACTTTC
J: TRBJ2-3; D: TRBD2; size: NA; V: TRBV5-1; CDR3: CASSPSLAGGLTDTQYF; DNA: TGCGCCAGCAGCCCCTCATTAGCGGGGGGGCTCACAGATACGCAGTATTTT
J: TRBJ1-6; D: TRBD1; size: NA; V: TRBV9; CDR3: CASSQDKQGSPLHF; DNA: TGTGCCAGCAGCCAAGATAAACAGGGGTCACCCCTCCACTTT